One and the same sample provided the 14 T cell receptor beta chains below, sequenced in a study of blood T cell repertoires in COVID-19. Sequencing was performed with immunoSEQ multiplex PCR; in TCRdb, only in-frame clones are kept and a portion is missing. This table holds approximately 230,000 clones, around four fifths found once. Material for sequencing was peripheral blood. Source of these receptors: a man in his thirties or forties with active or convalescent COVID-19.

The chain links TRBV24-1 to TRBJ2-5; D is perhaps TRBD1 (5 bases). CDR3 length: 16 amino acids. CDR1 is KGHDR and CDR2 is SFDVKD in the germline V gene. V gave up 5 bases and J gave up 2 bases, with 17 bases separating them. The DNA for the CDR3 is TGTGCCACCAGTGGTGTGATAGGGGCCGATCAAGAGACCCAGTACTTC. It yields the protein CATSGVIGADQETQYF.

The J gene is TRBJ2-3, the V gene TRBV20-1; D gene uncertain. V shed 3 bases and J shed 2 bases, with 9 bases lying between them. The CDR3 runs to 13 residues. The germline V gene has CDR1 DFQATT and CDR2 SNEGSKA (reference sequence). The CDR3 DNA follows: TGCAGTGCTAGTTCTCCCTACACAGATACGCAGTATTTT. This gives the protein CSASSPYTDTQYF.

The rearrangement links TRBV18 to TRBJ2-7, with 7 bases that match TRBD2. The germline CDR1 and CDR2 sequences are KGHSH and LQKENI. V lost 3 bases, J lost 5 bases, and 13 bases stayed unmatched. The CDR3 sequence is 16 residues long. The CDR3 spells CASSPRTGRSADEQYF. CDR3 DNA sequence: TGTGCCAGCTCACCCCGGACCGGGAGGTCGGCGGACGAGCAGTACTTC.

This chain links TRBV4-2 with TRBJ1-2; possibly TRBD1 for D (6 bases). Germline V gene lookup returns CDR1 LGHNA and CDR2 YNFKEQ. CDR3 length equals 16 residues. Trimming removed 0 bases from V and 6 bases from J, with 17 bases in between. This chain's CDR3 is CASSQELQGKRNGYTF. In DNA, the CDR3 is TGTGCCAGCAGCCAAGAATTACAGGGTAAACGAAATGGCTACACCTTC.

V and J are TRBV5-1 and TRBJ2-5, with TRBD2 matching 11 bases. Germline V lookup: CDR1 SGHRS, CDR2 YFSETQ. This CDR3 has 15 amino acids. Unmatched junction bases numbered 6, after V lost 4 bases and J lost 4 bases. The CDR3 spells CASSKPTSGVETQYF. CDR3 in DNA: TGCGCCAGCAGCAAACCGACTAGCGGGGTAGAGACCCAGTACTTC.

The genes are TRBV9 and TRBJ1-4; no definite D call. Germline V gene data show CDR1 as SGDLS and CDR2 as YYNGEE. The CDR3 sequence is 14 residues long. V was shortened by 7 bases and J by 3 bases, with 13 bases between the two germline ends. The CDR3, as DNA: TGTGCCAGCGGGCCGAAGGGAGCTAATGAAAAACTGTTTTTT. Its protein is CASGPKGANEKLFF.

CDR3 amino acids: CASSLTGGGPYNEQFF. The CDR3 region has the DNA TGTGCCAGCAGCTTAACGGGAGGGGGCCCTTACAATGAGCAGTTCTTC. J is TRBJ2-1 and V is TRBV7-8, with D possibly matching TRBD2 (8 bases). Trimming stripped 2 bases from V and 4 bases from J, with 15 bases between. The CDR3 has 16 residues. CDR1 SGHVS and CDR2 FQNEAQ come from the germline V gene.

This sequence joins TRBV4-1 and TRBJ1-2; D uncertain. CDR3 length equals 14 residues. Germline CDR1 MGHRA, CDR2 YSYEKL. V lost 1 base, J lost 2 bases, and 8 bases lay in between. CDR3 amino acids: CASSQVSNNYGYTF. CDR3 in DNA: TGCGCCAGCAGCCAAGTCAGTAACAACTATGGCTACACCTTC.

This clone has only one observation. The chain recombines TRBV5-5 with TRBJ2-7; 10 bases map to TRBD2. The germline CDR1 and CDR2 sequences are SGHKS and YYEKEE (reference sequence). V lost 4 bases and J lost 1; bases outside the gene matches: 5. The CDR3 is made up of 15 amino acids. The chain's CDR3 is CASSVTSGPSYEQYF. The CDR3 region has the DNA TGTGCCAGCAGCGTGACTAGCGGGCCTTCCTACGAGCAGTACTTC.

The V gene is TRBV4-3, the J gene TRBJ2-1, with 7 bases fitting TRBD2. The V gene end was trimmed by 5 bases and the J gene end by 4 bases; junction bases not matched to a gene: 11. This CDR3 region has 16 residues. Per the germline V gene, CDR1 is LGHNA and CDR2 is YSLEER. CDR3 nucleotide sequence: TGCGCCAGCAGCGCACGGCCCGGGAGGACGTACAATGAGCAGTTCTTC. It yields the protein CASSARPGRTYNEQFF.

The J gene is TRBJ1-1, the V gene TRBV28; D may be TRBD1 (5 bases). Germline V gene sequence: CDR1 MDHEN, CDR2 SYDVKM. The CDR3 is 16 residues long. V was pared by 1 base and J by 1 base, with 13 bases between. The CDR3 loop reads CASSLLAGRSNTEAFF. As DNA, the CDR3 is TGTGCCAGCAGTTTATTGGCGGGACGGTCGAACACTGAAGCTTTCTTT.

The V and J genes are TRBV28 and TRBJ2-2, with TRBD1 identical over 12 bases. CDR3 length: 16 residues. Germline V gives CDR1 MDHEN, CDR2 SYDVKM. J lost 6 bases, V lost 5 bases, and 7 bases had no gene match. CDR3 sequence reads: CASSRGTGGPSGELFF. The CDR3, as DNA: TGTGCCAGCAGTAGGGGGACAGGGGGCCCCTCCGGGGAGCTGTTTTTT.

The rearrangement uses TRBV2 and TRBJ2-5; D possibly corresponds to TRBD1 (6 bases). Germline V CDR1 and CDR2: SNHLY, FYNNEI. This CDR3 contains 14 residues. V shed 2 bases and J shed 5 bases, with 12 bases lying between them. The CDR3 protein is CASSESPRGETQYF. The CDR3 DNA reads TGTGCCAGCAGTGAATCCCCGAGGGGGGAGACCCAGTACTTC. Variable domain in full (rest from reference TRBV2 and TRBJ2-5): EPEVTQTPSHQVTQMGQEVILRCVPISNHLYFYWYRQILGQKVEFLVSFYNNEISEKSEIFDDQFSVERPDGSNFTLKIRSTKLEDSAMYFCASSESPRGETQYFGPGTRLLVL.

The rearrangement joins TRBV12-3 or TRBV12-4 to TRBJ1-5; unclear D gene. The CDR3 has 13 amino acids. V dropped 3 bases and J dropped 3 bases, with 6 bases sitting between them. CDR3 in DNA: TGTGCCAGCAGTTTCAACAACAATCAGCCCCAGCATTTT. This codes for CASSFNNNQPQHF.